Sequencing of this T cell receptor beta chain was carried out in a study of Ad26.COV2.S vaccination and SARS-CoV-2 variants. Study-wide background: Once or twice, 56 days apart, Ad26.COV2.S was delivered intramuscularly.

Assay used: immunoSEQ multiplex PCR; TCRdb lists only in-frame clones, some missing. The profile shows 440,000 or so clones, 90% of them singletons. This CDR3 is built from 13 residues. The germline CDR1 and CDR2 sequences are MNHEY and SVGEGT. V gave up 2 bases and J gave up 3 bases, with 8 bases separating them. Indicated treatment: 19 received Ad26.COV2.S at low or high dose, single or two shots; about 5 received placebo; per-sample allocation not given. Day 63 following the first vaccine or placebo injection was when the samples were taken. The clonotype was recovered from a person aged 18-65 years who received the Ad26.COV2.S COVID-19 vaccine or a placebo. The specimen was peripheral blood, collected in a trial of Ad26.COV2.S vaccine versus placebo. The chain joins TRBV6-2 or TRBV6-3 to TRBJ2-7; D not certain. The CDR3 DNA reads TGTGCCAGCAGTTACGCAGGTTTCTACGAGCAGTACTTC. Its translation: CASSYAGFYEQYF.